This T cell receptor (beta chain) was identified during a study of human thymus T cells. Study-wide points: In thymic and blood repertoires alike, V and J usage looked biased.

A word on this clone: Its antigen is still unknown.

Data came from immunoSEQ multiplex PCR; TCRdb stores just in-frame clones and leaves some out. The repertoire includes around 70,000 clones, 95% of them detected once, and around 0.03% sits in the top ten. In corrective heart surgery, resections were taken, and these provided the thymus tissue. Donors were healthy Finnish infants having corrective surgery for congenital heart defects. The ends were cut back, 1 base at V and 7 bases at J, with 9 bases in the middle. The CDR3 length is 13 residues. CDR1 is SGHTS and CDR2 is YDEGEE in the germline V gene. V and J are TRBV5-8 and TRBJ1-5, with D perhaps matching TRBD1 (6 bases). The sequencing input was thymus tissue. This receptor was obtained from a girl under three years old with a congenital heart defect but otherwise immunologically healthy. The CDR3 protein is CASSLTGRQPQHF. The CDR3 nucleotides are TGTGCCAGCAGCTTGACAGGGAGACAGCCCCAGCATTTT. The full variable domain, with the rest looked up from reference TRBV5-8 and TRBJ1-5, is EAGVTQSPTHLIKTRGQQATLRCSPISGHTSVYWYQQALGLGLQFLLWYDEGEERNRGNFPPRFSGRQFPNYSSELNVNALELEDSALYLCASSLTGRQPQHFGDGTRLSIL.